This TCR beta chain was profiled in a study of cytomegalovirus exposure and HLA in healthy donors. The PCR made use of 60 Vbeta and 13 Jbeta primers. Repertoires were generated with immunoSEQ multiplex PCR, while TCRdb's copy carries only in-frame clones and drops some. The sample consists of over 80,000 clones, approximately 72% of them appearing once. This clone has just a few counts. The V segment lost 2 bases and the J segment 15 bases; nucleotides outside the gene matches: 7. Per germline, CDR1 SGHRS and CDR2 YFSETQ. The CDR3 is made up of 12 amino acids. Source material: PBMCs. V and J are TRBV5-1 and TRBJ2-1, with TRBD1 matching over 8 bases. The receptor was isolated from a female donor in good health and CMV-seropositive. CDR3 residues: CASSLTRGRWFF. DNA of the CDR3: TGCGCCAGCAGCTTAACCAGGGGGCGGTGGTTCTTC.